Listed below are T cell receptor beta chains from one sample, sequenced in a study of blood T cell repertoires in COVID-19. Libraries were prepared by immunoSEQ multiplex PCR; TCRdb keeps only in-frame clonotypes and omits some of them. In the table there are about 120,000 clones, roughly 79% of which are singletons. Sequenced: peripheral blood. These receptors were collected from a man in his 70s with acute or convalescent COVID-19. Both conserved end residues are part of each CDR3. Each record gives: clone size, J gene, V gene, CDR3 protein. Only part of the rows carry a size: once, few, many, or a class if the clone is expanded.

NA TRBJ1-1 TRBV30 CAWSFSMNTEAFF
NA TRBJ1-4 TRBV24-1 CATSDGRQGEEREKLFF
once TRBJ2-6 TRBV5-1 CASSSDRGQAGANVLTF
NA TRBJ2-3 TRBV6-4 CASSDGAGSTDTQYF
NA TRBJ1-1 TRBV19 CASTQGWPNTEAFF
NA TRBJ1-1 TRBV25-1 CASSGPGRNTEAFF
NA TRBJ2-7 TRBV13 CASSLEGRGDEQYF
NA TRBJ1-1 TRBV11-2 CASSLGGRTEAFF
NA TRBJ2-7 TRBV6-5 CASSLLSSYEQYF
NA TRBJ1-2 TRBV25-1 CASSFPGNGYYGYTF
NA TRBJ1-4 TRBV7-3 CASSPGNTAGEKLFF
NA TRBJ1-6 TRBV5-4 CASSGDRVNSPLHF
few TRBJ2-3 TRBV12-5 CASGLVLDRSQSSTDTQYF
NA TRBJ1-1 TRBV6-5 CASSPLLGDTEAFF
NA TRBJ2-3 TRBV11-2 CASSLDAGGGRWDTQYF
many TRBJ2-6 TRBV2 CASWGDRGLTGANVLTF
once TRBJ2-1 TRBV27 CASSSKRNRGRDEQFF
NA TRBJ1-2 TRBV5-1 CASSQTPGRYGYTF
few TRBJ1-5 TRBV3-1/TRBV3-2 CASSPAGGNQPQHF
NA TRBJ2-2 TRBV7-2 CANKVGTVTGELFF
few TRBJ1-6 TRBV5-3 CARSPAGDSPLHF
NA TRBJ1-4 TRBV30 CAWMETGSELFF
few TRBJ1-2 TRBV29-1 CSVVGRAEYGYTF
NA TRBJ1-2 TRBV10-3 CASGPGNYGYTF
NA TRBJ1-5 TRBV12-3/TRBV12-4 CAGGVGQPQHF
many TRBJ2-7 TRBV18 CASSKGLAGAGTYEQYF
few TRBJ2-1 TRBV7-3 CASSLILAGSEQFF
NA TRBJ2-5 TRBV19 CASSIARVETQYF
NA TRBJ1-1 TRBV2 CASSFNTDTEAFF
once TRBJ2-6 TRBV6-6 CASSHPQFSGANVLTF
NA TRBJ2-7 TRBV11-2 CASSSGGAYEQYF
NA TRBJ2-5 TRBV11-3 CASSPRGSSGAGTQYF
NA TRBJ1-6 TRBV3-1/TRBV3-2 CASSLPEVYNSPLHF
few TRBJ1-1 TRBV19 CASSIPSRVNTEAFF
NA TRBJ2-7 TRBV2 CASKVRSDSYEQYF
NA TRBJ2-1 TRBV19 CASSRTGYNEQFF
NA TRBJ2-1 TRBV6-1 CASSEVPPGLAGPRGEQFF
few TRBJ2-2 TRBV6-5 CASSRGTANTGELFF
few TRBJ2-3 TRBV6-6 CASSPPTSGGDTDTQYF
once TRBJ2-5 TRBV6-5 CASTGTSGGQETQYF
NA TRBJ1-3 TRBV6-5 CASRTGVGGNTIYF
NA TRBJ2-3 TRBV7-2 CASSVMRASDTQYF